This T cell receptor (beta chain) stems from a study of T-cell reconstitution after alpha-beta-depleted transplantation in children. There are 14 residues in the CDR3. CDR1 is SGHKS, CDR2 YYEKEE, per germline (reference sequence). The V end was cut by 6 bases, the J end by 1 base, with 13 bases between. Preparation of the TCRbeta library involved a method that used unique molecular identifiers. TCRdb re-analysed the PCR reads in MiXCR, keeping a single row per CDR3 protein. The repertoire consists of about 980,000 distinct CDR3 sequences, with around 30% occurring once and the leading ten covering over 25%.

This chain connects TRBV5-5 to TRBJ1-2; a possible D gene is TRBD1 (6 bases). The TCR was taken from a boy under two years old who had a stem cell transplant for SCID, so the T cells may come from the graft donor. The source material was PBMCs, mostly from graft donor cells, sampled 360 days after TCRalphabeta/CD19-depleted stem cell transplant. Here the CDR3 reads CASNTGTLNYGYTF. The CDR3 nucleotides read TGTGCCAGCAACACAGGGACCCTTAACTATGGCTACACCTTC.